This note documents a single T cell receptor (beta chain) sequence. Those enrolled, adults aged roughly 18 to 90 years, came from some 23 US areas. The data derive from a study of blood T cell repertoires in COVID-19. Original processing methods: The authors estimated nucleated cell counts from reference gene primer amplification. The repertoire was sequenced with immunoSEQ multiplex PCR; TCRdb's copy has only in-frame clones and lacks some. Clonal size and the V and J genes are those of that table, whereas D and trimming came from the DNA. The sample contains around 220,000 clones, almost 90% of which appear only once. There are 16 residues in the CDR3. Trimming removed 2 bases from V and 7 bases from J; junction bases left unmatched: 11. Germline lookup yields CDR1 ENHRY and CDR2 SYGVKD.

V is TRBV10-3 and J is TRBJ2-1, with 7 bases that match TRBD2. The receptor comes from a woman in her fifties or sixties with acute COVID-19. Material: PBMCs or T cells enriched from blood (not recorded which). The CDR3 nucleotides read TGTGCCATCAGTGAGAGTGGAGCGGGATCGGGAAATGAGCAGTTCTTC. Protein product: CAISESGAGSGNEQFF.